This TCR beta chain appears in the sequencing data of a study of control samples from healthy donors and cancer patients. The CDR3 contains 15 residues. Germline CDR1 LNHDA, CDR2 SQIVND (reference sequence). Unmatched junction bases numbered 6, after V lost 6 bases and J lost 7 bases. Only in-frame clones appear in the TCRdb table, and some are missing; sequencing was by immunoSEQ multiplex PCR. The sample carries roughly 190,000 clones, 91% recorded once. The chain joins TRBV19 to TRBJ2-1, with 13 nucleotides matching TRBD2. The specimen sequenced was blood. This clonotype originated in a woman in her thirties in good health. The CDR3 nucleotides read TGTGCCAGTAGATGGGGACTAGCGGGAATGAATGAGCAGTTCTTC. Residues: CASRWGLAGMNEQFF.